At least ten counts were recorded for the clone carrying this T cell receptor (beta chain). Its target is not known. The beta constant-region primer was an equimolar mix of two oligonucleotides covering TRBC1 and TRBC2. Ligated cDNA was amplified by four rounds of PCR with nested alpha and beta constant-region primers and SP2. MiXCR was run by TCRdb on the UMI-ligation and nested PCR reads, yielding one entry per CDR3 protein. This table holds about 82,000 distinct CDR3 sequences, around 9% found once. The data derive from a study of naive and memory T cell subsets. The CDR3 extends over 14 amino acids. V lost 8 bases and J 0 bases, leaving 11 bases between the germline ends. CDR1 and CDR2 (germline): SEHNR, FQNEAQ (reference sequence). General study findings and limits: Between naive and memory subsets, TCR abundance power law exponents differed.

The chain uses TRBV7-9 and TRBJ2-1; D unresolved. The TCR originated in a human donor in good health. Sequencing input: naive CD8+ T cells from blood. CDR3 loop: CASEGTHSYNEQFF. CDR3 coding DNA: TGTGCCAGCGAAGGCACCCACTCCTACAATGAGCAGTTCTTC.